Below are 6 T cell receptor beta chains sequenced from a single sample in a study of regulatory T cells in long-lasting Graves disease. Relying on iRepertoire HTBI primers and Arm-PCR of CDR3 regions, the team built TCR beta libraries. TCRdb called the multiplex PCR reads again in MiXCR, with one record for every CDR3 protein. There are roughly 410,000 distinct CDR3 sequences in the sample; about 15% occur only once, and approximately 7.6% lies in the top ten. The time point here: newly diagnosed GD, antithyroid drugs for less than 3 months. Extracted PBMC RNA gave rise to the TCR library. The same sample was also studied in work on T cells in Graves' hyperthyroidism and ophthalmopathy.

This sample comprised peripheral blood mononuclear cells (PBMCs), obtained at new diagnosis, from a patient treated with antithyroid drugs. Source of these receptors: a woman between 40 and 50 years old with Graves disease.

This clonotype occurred a few times. This rearrangement joins TRBV6-5 to TRBJ2-1; 7 bases map to TRBD2. The ends lost 0 bases at V and 9 bases at J; junction bases unmatched: 8. The length of the CDR3 is 15 residues. Per the germline V gene, CDR1 is MNHEY and CDR2 is SVGAGI. The CDR3 spells CASSYSFSGKAEQFF. CDR3 DNA: TGTGCCAGCAGTTACTCATTCAGCGGGAAAGCTGAGCAGTTCTTC.

This clonotype was seen ten or more times. This rearrangement joins TRBV27 to TRBJ1-2; D is unclear. The germline gives CDR1 MNHEY, CDR2 SMNVEV (reference sequence). The CDR3 is 14 residues long. The V end was cut by 2 bases, the J end by 2 bases, with 9 bases between. CDR3 residues: CASSLGSDNYGYTF. The CDR3 DNA follows: TGTGCCAGCAGTTTAGGGAGCGACAACTATGGCTACACCTTC.

This clonotype was picked up a small number of times. The chain employs TRBV27 and TRBJ2-7, with TRBD2 identical over 12 bases. Germline V lookup: CDR1 MNHEY, CDR2 SMNVEV (reference sequence). The CDR3 covers 15 residues. The V and J ends lost 5 bases and 7 bases, in that order; junction bases with no gene match: 9. The CDR3 loop reads CASSRGLAGRWEQYF. Here the CDR3 DNA reads TGTGCCAGCAGTCGAGGACTAGCGGGAAGATGGGAGCAGTACTTC.

This clonotype was detected only a few times. The J gene is TRBJ1-6, the V gene TRBV14, with D unresolved. V gave up 2 bases and J gave up 8 bases, with 10 bases separating them. CDR3 length: 14 amino acids. Germline CDR1 and CDR2: SGHDN and FVKESK. In nucleotides, the CDR3 is TGTGCCAGCAGCCAACAATCCCGGGATTCACCCCTCCACTTT. As protein: CASSQQSRDSPLHF.

This clonotype was observed many times. The V and J genes are TRBV27 and TRBJ2-3; the match to TRBD2 covers 8 bases. Germline trimming cut 2 bases from V and 2 bases from J; bases unmatched to any gene: 3. Germline V gene data show CDR1 as MNHEY and CDR2 as SMNVEV (reference sequence). This CDR3 contains 15 residues. CDR3 amino acids: CASSLELAVTDTQYF. Here the CDR3 DNA reads TGTGCCAGCAGTTTAGAACTAGCGGTCACAGATACGCAGTATTTT.

This clonotype was picked up many times. The chain employs TRBV12-3 or TRBV12-4 and TRBJ1-2; D is perhaps TRBD1 (5 bases). V was shortened by 3 bases and J by 0 bases, with 5 bases between the two germline ends. This CDR3 comprises 13 residues. CDR3 amino acids: CASSLGPNYGYTF. In nucleotides, the CDR3 is TGTGCCAGCAGTTTGGGGCCTAACTATGGCTACACCTTC.